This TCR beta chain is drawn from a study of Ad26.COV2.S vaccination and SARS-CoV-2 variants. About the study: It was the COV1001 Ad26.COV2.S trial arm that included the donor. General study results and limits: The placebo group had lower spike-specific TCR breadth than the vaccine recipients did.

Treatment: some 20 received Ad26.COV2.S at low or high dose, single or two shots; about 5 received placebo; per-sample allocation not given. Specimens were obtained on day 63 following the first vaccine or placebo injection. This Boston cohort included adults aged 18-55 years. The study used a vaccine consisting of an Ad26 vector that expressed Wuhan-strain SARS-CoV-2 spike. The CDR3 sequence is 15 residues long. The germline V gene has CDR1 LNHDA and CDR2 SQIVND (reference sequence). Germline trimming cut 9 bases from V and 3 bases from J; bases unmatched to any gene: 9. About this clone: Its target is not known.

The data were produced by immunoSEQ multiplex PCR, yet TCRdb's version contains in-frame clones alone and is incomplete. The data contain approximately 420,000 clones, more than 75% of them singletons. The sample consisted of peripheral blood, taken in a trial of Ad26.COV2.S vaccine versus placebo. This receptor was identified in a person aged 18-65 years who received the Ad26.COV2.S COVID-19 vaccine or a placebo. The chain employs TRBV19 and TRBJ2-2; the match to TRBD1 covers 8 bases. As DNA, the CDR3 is TGTGCCAGCCAGAGACAGGGGAGATACACCGGGGAGCTGTTTTTT. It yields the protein CASQRQGRYTGELFF.